This record looks at one T cell receptor beta chain sequence and its context. Its antigen is unidentified. Germline values: CDR1 MNHEY, CDR2 SMNVEV (reference sequence). The CDR3 is made up of 14 amino acids. V was shortened by 6 bases and J by 1 base, with 9 bases between the two germline ends. These data are taken from a study of T cell repertoires in cytomegalovirus infection. TCRdb fed the reads into MiXCR, producing one record per CDR3 protein. The sample holds around 800,000 distinct CDR3 sequences; over 25% are singletons and the top ten take around 11%. The TCR sequence derives from a human donor in good health (CMV status not recorded). Some clones in this sample may be carry-over from other donors' samples. Sequences were derived from cultured CD8+ T cells from PBMCs, sampled from culture after CMV antigen stimulation. The chain couples TRBV27 to TRBJ2-2, with no clear D. The CDR3 loop reads CASREYRNTGELFF. Here the CDR3 DNA reads TGTGCCAGCAGGGAGTACAGGAACACCGGGGAGCTGTTTTTT.